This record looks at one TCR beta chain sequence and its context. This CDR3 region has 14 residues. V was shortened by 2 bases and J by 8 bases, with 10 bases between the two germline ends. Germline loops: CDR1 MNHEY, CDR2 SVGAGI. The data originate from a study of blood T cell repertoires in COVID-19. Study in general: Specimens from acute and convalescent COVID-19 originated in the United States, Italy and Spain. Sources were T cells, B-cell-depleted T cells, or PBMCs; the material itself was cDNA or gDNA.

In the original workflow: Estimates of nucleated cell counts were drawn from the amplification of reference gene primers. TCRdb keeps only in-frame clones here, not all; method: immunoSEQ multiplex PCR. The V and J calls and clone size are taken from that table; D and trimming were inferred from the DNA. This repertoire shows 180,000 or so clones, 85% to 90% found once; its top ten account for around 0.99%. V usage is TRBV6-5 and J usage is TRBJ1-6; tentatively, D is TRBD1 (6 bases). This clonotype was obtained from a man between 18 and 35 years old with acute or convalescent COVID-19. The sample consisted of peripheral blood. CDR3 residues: CASSYGRGYSPLHF. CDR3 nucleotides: TGTGCCAGCAGTTACGGAAGGGGGTATTCACCCCTCCACTTT.